Below, 14 T cell receptor beta chains from the same sample are listed, as sequenced in a study of beta chain features in type 1 diabetes. Broader study findings: Among patients with Type 1 diabetes, TCRB CDR3s were moderately but significantly shorter in every one of the four CD4+ subsets.

Antigen specificity for these receptors is unknown. Investigators reverse transcribed all isolated RNA, so they sequenced expressed TCRB transcripts. This table comes from immunoSEQ multiplex PCR, and its TCRdb copy is limited to in-frame clones, with some not included. The sample has about 47,000 clones, approximately 43% seen once. Sequenced sample: stem cell memory CD4+ T cells from blood. Receptors were obtained from a man between 25 and 39 years old with type 1 diabetes.

The DNA for the CDR3 is TGTGCCTGGAGGGACAGCTCCTATAATTCACCCCTCCACTTT. This sequence encodes CAWRDSSYNSPLHF. The chain joins TRBV30 to TRBJ1-6; D possibly corresponds to TRBD1 (6 bases). V lost 3 bases, J lost 0 bases, and 6 bases lay in between. The germline CDR1 and CDR2 sequences are GTSNPN and SVGIG (reference sequence). The CDR3 is 14 amino acids.

This clone was seen a handful of times. V gene TRBV9 combines with J gene TRBJ1-3, with D hard to call. The CDR3 loop spans 13 amino acids. The ends were cut back, 4 bases at V and 4 bases at J, with 9 bases in the middle. Looked up from germline, CDR1 is SGDLS and CDR2 is YYNGEE. In nucleotides, the CDR3 is TGTGCCAGCAGCACCTACTTCGGAAACACCATATATTTT. It translates to CASSTYFGNTIYF.

The genes are TRBV29-1 and TRBJ2-5; no clear D. V lost 6 bases to trimming and J lost 1 base, with 9 bases between them. In germline, CDR1 is SQVTM, CDR2 ANQGSEA. The CDR3 is 12 residues long. CDR3 amino acids: CSVGRLQETQYF. In nucleotides, the CDR3 is TGCAGCGTCGGCAGGCTCCAAGAGACCCAGTACTTC. The whole variable domain, remainder taken from reference TRBV29-1 and TRBJ2-5, is SAVISQKPSRDICQRGTSLTIQCQVDSQVTMMFWYRQQPGQSLTLIATANQGSEATYESGFVIDKFPISRPNLTFSTLTVSNMSPEDSSIYLCSVGRLQETQYFGPGTRLLVL.

The chain combines TRBV5-8 with TRBJ1-2, with D perhaps matching TRBD1 (5 bases). Between the trimmed V and J ends, which lost 1 base and 4 bases, there was a span of 11 bases. The germline CDR1 and CDR2 sequences are SGHTS and YDEGEE. This CDR3 is 14 amino acids long. For the CDR3, the DNA is TGTGCCAGCAGCTTGTTGGGGGGAACCTATGGCTACACCTTC. Amino acids: CASSLLGGTYGYTF.

The J gene is TRBJ2-1, the V gene TRBV11-1; 9 bases align to TRBD2. Trimming removed 0 bases from V and 10 bases from J; junction bases left unmatched: 13. This CDR3 has 17 amino acids. The V gene's germline CDR1 is SGHAT and CDR2 FQDESV (reference sequence). The CDR3 nucleotides read TGTGCCAGCAGCTTAGCCCCCGTTGGGGCGGGAGGGCCCGAGCAGTTCTTC. Protein sequence: CASSLAPVGAGGPEQFF.

V gene TRBV7-9 combines with J gene TRBJ2-3; a possible D gene is TRBD1 (5 bases). V was pared by 7 bases and J by 3 bases, with 20 bases between. The germline gives CDR1 SEHNR, CDR2 FQNEAQ (reference sequence). CDR3 size: 16 residues. As DNA, the CDR3 is TGTGCCAGCACCCTCTCAAGCAGGGTCATAACAGATACGCAGTATTTT. Its protein product is CASTLSSRVITDTQYF.

The V gene is TRBV10-3, the J gene TRBJ2-7; 7 nucleotides agree with TRBD2. The length of the CDR3 is 13 residues. Germline CDR1 and CDR2: ENHRY and SYGVKD. J was trimmed by 0 bases and V by 7 bases; bases with no gene match: 3. The CDR3 is CAIKKRDSYEQYF. In nucleotides, the CDR3 is TGTGCCATCAAAAAGCGGGACTCCTACGAGCAGTACTTC.

The chain employs TRBV7-9 and TRBJ2-1; 13 positions agree with TRBD2. Germline V gives CDR1 SEHNR, CDR2 FQNEAQ (reference sequence). The CDR3 totals 14 residues. Trimming cost V 4 bases and J 14 bases; bases outside gene matches: 8. The CDR3 reads CASSSRQTSGREFF. The CDR3 DNA follows: TGTGCCAGCAGCTCGCGACAAACTAGCGGGAGGGAGTTCTTC.

This chain joins TRBV12-5 and TRBJ2-1; D possibly corresponds to TRBD1 (6 bases). The V end lost 0 bases, the J end lost 1 base, and 19 bases lay between the germline ends. The CDR3 is 19 amino acids. Germline V gene lookup returns CDR1 LGHNT and CDR2 FRNRAP. The CDR3 spells CASGLVVGRTAKSYNEQFF. CDR3 DNA sequence: TGTGCTAGTGGTTTGGTAGTTGGTCGGACAGCTAAATCCTACAATGAGCAGTTCTTC.

This sequence joins TRBV18 and TRBJ2-1; TRBD2 matches at 7 bases. V shed 4 bases and J 5 bases; nucleotides not matched to a gene: 8. Germline loops: CDR1 KGHSH, CDR2 LQKENI. The CDR3 contains 15 residues. DNA for the CDR3: TGTGCCAGCTCACTCCAGGCTAGCGGTAACAATGAGCAGTTCTTC. This codes for CASSLQASGNNEQFF.

The chain's CDR3 is CASSANPGTDEKLFF. The CDR3 DNA sequence: TGTGCCAGCAGTGCGAACCCCGGGACAGATGAAAAACTGTTTTTT. This chain links TRBV28 with TRBJ1-4, with TRBD1 identical over 7 bases. The junction had 9 bases not matched to a gene; V was cut back by 5 bases and J by 6 bases. Germline CDR1 reads MDHEN; CDR2 reads SYDVKM. CDR3 length equals 15 residues.

This clone was observed once. This chain joins TRBV20-1 and TRBJ1-2, with D hard to call. CDR3 length: 11 residues. Germline V gene data show CDR1 as DFQATT and CDR2 as SNEGSKA (reference sequence). V lost 8 bases, J lost 8 bases, and 15 bases lay in between. This CDR3 reads CSQKDGGGYTF. The CDR3 DNA sequence: TGCAGTCAAAAGGACGGCGGGGGCTACACCTTC.

This clone has a handful of counts. This chain joins TRBV14 and TRBJ1-2; 7 bases map to TRBD1. This CDR3 is built from 15 residues. Losses at the gene ends were 6 bases for V and 4 bases for J; bases not matched to a gene: 11. Germline-derived CDR1 and CDR2 are SGHDN and FVKESK. For the CDR3, the DNA is TGTGCCAGCAGTCAGCATCCGGGACAGCTCTATGGCTACACCTTC. Protein sequence: CASSQHPGQLYGYTF.

This clone came up a few times. This chain uses TRBV18 with TRBJ1-2, with D possibly being TRBD1 (6 bases). With 0 bases removed from V and 2 bases from J, the gap between germline ends came to 13 bases. Germline V gives CDR1 KGHSH, CDR2 LQKENI. The CDR3 extends over 16 amino acids. CDR3 nucleotides: TGTGCCAGCTCACCACCGTCAACAGGGCGAAACTATGGCTACACCTTC. Residues: CASSPPSTGRNYGYTF.